This T cell receptor (beta chain) was found in a study of early T cells in non-severe SARS-CoV-2 infection. Study information: From unsorted whole blood, bulk RNA was sequenced, and the chains remained unpaired.

The germline V gene has CDR1 ENHRY and CDR2 SYGVKD. The germline V and J ends were trimmed by 6 bases and 0 bases, with 17 bases remaining between them. CDR3 length: 16 amino acids. Unique molecular identifiers were added to individual cDNA molecules. A single record per CDR3 protein comes from TCRdb applying MiXCR to the 5' RACE reads. This table holds some 71,000 distinct CDR3 sequences, 9.5% to 12% found once. The table lists this clonotype with a few counts. The origin of this receptor is an adult who was a healthcare worker with PCR-confirmed SARS-CoV-2 infection or an uninfected control (not recorded which). The chain links TRBV10-3 to TRBJ2-5, with D maybe TRBD1 (6 bases). Sequencing used whole blood, obtained at baseline. CDR3 in DNA: TGTGCCATCAGAGGATCCGGGACAATGTACCAAGAGACCCAGTACTTC. Translating gives CAIRGSGTMYQETQYF.